These 14 T cell receptor beta chains were all obtained from the same sample, sequenced in a study of CXCR3-negative and CXCR3-positive naive CD8 T cells. In preparing the TRB cDNA libraries, 5' RACE with UMI labels was used. After re-calling the 5' RACE reads, TCRdb lists one entry per CDR3 protein, DNA absent. The sample data list tens of thousands of distinct CDR3 sequences. Sample: memory CD8+ T cells from blood. The receptor source for this set is a human donor in good health. Some clones in this sample may be carry-over from other donors' samples.

This chain connects TRBV10-3 to TRBJ2-3; the TRBD1 assignment by TCRdb is unverifiable without DNA. The CDR3 length is 14 residues. Germline V lookup: CDR1 ENHRY, CDR2 SYGVKD. The CDR3 loop reads CAISEAQGPDTQYF.

The chain joins TRBV12-3 or TRBV12-4 to TRBJ1-2; the D call from TCRdb, TRBD1, cannot be confirmed without DNA. This CDR3 has 14 amino acids. The CDR3 loop reads CASSPPDTGGGYTF.

V usage is TRBV6-5 and J usage is TRBJ2-5; TCRdb's D call of TRBD1 is untestable without DNA. Germline assignment: CDR1 MNHEY and CDR2 SVGAGI. This CDR3 spans 16 amino acids. CDR3 region: CASSLTPGQGAETQYF.

The V call is TRBV29-1, the J call TRBJ1-2; TCRdb proposes TRBD1, but this gene call is untestable without DNA. Looked up from germline, CDR1 is SQVTM and CDR2 is ANQGSEA. CDR3 length equals 13 residues. The CDR3 sequence is CSVKGQGVDGYTF. Full variable domain (outside the CDR3, taken from reference TRBV29-1 and TRBJ1-2): SAVISQKPSRDICQRGTSLTIQCQVDSQVTMMFWYRQQPGQSLTLIATANQGSEATYESGFVIDKFPISRPNLTFSTLTVSNMSPEDSSIYLCSVKGQGVDGYTFGSGTRLTVV.

The chain employs TRBV7-9 and TRBJ2-5; the D call from TCRdb, TRBD2, cannot be confirmed without DNA. This CDR3 region has 15 residues. CDR1 is SEHNR and CDR2 is FQNEAQ in the germline V gene (reference sequence). The CDR3: CASSPTSARQETQYF.

This chain links TRBV2 with TRBJ2-1; the TCRdb call, TRBD2, lacks DNA for checking. The CDR3 sequence is 17 residues long. Germline values: CDR1 SNHLY, CDR2 FYNNEI. CDR3 residues: CASSPQLTSGSRNEQFF.

V gene TRBV6-2 or TRBV6-3 combines with J gene TRBJ2-3. There are 15 residues in the CDR3. Germline CDR1 is MNHEY and CDR2 is SVGEGT. The CDR3 protein is CASSYSETPTDTQYF.

The rearrangement joins TRBV11-2 to TRBJ1-4; there is no DNA to check the TCRdb D call of TRBD1. Germline V lookup: CDR1 SGHAT, CDR2 FQNNGV. The CDR3 loop spans 12 amino acids. The CDR3 region is CASRTAGHKLFF.

The V call is TRBV12-3 or TRBV12-4, the J call TRBJ2-5; TCRdb designates TRBD1, a call that cannot be tested without DNA. This CDR3 region has 15 residues. The CDR3 here is CASSPVAWGEETQYF.

The chain uses TRBV7-7 and TRBJ2-1. The CDR3 consists of 13 residues. Looked up from germline, CDR1 is SSHAT and CDR2 is FNYEAQ (reference sequence). CDR3 in amino acids: CASSLGVLDEQFF.

This chain uses TRBV5-4 with TRBJ2-7; with no DNA, the TCRdb D assignment of TRBD1 cannot be verified. CDR1 is SGHNT, CDR2 YYREEE, per germline (reference sequence). The CDR3 contains 14 residues. CDR3 region: CASSSKQGVDEQYF.

The CDR3 spells CSARLAGELDTQYF. The genes are TRBV20-1 and TRBJ2-3; with no DNA, the TCRdb D assignment of TRBD2 cannot be verified. The CDR3 is made up of 14 amino acids. Germline-derived CDR1 and CDR2 are DFQATT and SNEGSKA (reference sequence).

The chain uses TRBV29-1 and TRBJ2-2. Germline CDR1 SQVTM, CDR2 ANQGSEA. This CDR3 is 14 amino acids long. CDR3 loop: CSVELTGNTGELFF.

The rearrangement links TRBV29-1 to TRBJ1-4; TCRdb's D call, TRBD1, is unchecked because there is no DNA. This CDR3 is 13 amino acids long. CDR1 and CDR2 (germline): SQVTM, ANQGSEA. The CDR3 protein is CSVDAYPAEKLFF.